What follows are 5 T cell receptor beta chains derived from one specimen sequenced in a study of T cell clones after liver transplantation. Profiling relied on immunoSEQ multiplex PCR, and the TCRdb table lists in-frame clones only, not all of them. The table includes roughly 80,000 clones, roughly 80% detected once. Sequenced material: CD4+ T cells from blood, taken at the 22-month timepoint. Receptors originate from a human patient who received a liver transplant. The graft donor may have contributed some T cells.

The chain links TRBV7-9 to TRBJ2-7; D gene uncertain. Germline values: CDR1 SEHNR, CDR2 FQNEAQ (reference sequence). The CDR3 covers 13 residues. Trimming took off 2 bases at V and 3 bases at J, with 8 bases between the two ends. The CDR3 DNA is TGTGCCAGCAGCTTAAGTGTCCTCTACGAGCAGTACTTC. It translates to CASSLSVLYEQYF.

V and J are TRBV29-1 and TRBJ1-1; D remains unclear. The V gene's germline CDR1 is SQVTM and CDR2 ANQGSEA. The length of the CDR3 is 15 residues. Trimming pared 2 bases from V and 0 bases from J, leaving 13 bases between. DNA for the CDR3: TGCAGCGTTGAACCACGTGGACGGATGAACACTGAAGCTTTCTTT. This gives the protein CSVEPRGRMNTEAFF.

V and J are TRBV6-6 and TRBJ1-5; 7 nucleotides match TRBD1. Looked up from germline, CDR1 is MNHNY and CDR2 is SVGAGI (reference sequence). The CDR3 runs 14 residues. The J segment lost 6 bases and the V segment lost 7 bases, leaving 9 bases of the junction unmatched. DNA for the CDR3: TGTGCCAGCAACACAGGGGAACGTACTCAGCCCCAGCATTTT. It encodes CASNTGERTQPQHF.

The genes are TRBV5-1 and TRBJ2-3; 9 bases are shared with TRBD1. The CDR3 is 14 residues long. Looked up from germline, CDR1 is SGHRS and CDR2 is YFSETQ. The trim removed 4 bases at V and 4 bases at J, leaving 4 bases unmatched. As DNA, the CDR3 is TGCGCCAGCAGCCGGGGGACAGGGCCAGATACGCAGTATTTT. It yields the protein CASSRGTGPDTQYF.

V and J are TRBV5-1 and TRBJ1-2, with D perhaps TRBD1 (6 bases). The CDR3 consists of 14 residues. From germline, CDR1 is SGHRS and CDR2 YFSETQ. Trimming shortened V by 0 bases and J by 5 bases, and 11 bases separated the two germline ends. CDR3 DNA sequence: TGCGCCAGCAGCTTGGATCGGGGGGCGTATGGCTACACCTTC. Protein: CASSLDRGAYGYTF.